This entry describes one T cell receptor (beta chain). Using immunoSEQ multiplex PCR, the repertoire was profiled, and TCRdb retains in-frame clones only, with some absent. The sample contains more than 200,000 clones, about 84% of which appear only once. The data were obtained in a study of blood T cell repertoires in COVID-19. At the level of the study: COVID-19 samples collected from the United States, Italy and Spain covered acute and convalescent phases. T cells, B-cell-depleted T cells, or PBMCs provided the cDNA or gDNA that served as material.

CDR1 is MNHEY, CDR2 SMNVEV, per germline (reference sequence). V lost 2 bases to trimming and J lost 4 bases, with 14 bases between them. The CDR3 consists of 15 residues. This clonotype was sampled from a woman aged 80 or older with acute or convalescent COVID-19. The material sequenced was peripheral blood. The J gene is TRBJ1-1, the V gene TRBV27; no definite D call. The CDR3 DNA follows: TGTGCCAGCAGTTTAGAACCATGGAGGTCCACTGAAGCTTTCTTT. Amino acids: CASSLEPWRSTEAFF.